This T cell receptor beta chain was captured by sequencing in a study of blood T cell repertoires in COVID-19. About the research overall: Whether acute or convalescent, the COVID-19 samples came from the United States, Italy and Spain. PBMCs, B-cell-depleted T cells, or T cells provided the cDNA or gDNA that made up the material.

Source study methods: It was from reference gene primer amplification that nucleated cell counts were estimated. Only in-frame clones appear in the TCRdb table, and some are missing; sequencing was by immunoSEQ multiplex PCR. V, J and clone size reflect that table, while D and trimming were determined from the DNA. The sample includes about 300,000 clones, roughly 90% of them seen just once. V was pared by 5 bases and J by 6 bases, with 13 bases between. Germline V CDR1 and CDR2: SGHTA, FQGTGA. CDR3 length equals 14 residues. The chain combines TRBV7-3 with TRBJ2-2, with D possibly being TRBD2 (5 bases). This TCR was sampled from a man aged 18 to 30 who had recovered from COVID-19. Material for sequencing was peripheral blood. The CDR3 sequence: CASSLAGDAGELFF. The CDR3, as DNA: TGTGCCAGCAGCCTGGCGGGCGATGCCGGGGAGCTGTTTTTT.